This T cell receptor beta chain stems from a study of blood T cell repertoires in COVID-19. Study-wide context: PBMCs, B-cell-depleted T cells, or T cells provided the cDNA or gDNA that made up the material.

Study processing details: For nucleated cells, counts were estimated from reference gene primer amplification. The data were produced by immunoSEQ multiplex PCR, yet TCRdb's version contains in-frame clones alone and is incomplete. For V, J and clone size, that table is used; D and trimming come from the DNA. The sample holds roughly 100,000 clones, 80% to 90% seen once. The CDR3 covers 14 residues. Germline trimming cut 5 bases from V and 8 bases from J; bases unmatched to any gene: 9. The germline V gene has CDR1 SGHTA and CDR2 FQGNSA. The chain carries TRBV7-2 and TRBJ1-2; 9 bases map to TRBD1. This TCR derives from a woman in her 70s with acute or convalescent COVID-19. The sample taken for sequencing was peripheral blood. CDR3 coding DNA: TGTGCCAGCAGCCGGGACAGGGAGCCTCACGGCTACACCTTC. Amino acids: CASSRDREPHGYTF. Full variable domain (outside the CDR3, taken from reference TRBV7-2 and TRBJ1-2): GAGVSQSPSNKVTEKGKDVELRCDPISGHTALYWYRQSLGQGLEFLIYFQGNSAPDKSGLPSDRFSAERTGGSVSTLTIQRTQQEDSAVYLCASSRDREPHGYTFGSGTRLTVV.